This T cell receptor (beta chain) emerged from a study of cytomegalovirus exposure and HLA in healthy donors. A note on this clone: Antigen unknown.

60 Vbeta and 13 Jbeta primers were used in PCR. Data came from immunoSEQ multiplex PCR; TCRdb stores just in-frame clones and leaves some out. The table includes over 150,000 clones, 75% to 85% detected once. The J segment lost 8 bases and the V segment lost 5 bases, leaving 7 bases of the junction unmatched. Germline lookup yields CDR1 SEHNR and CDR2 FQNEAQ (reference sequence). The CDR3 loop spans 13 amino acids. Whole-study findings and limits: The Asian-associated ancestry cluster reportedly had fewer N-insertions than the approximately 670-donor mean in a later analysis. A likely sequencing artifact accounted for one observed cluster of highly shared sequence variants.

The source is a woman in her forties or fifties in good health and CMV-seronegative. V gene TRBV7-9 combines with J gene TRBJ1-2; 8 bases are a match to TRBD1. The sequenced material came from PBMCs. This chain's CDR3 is CASSLLTGAGYTF. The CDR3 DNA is TGTGCCAGCAGCCTTTTGACAGGGGCCGGCTACACCTTC.